This T cell receptor beta chain stems from a study of blood T cell repertoires in COVID-19. The study drew participants aged about 18 to 89 years from about two dozen US areas. V was trimmed by 6 bases and J by 4 bases, leaving 12 bases between them. Germline loops: CDR1 MNHEY, CDR2 SVGAGI. The CDR3 is 13 amino acids. Some clones are missing from TCRdb's copy, which holds only in-frame ones; the method was immunoSEQ multiplex PCR. This sample has 240,000 or so clones; 75% to 90% occur once, and the top ten carry approximately 9%. J is TRBJ1-1 and V is TRBV6-5; a weak D match, TRBD1 (5 bases). The clonotype was recovered from a man in his forties who had recovered from COVID-19. Sequenced sample: PBMCs or T cells enriched from blood (not recorded which). The CDR3 spells CASRPGFGTEAFF. The CDR3 DNA reads TGTGCCAGCAGACCAGGGTTTGGCACTGAAGCTTTCTTT.